This entry describes one T cell receptor beta chain. Its antigen is unknown. This library used approximately 390 ng RNA and molecular barcoded adaptors spanning alpha/delta and beta/gamma chains. Each CDR3 protein is one row after TCRdb ran MiXCR on the reads. The repertoire holds roughly 67,000 distinct CDR3 sequences, with roughly 20% as singletons. The CDR3 is 15 amino acids. CDR1 is SEHNR and CDR2 is FQNEAQ in the germline V gene (reference sequence). Trimming took 3 bases from V and 5 from J; bases not matched to a gene: 9. These data are taken from a study of read filtering for tumor transcriptome and immune sequencing. Study-wide background: Revised staging placed eight or nine patients in R-ISS I, 15 to 20 in II, more than 5 in III. RNA-seq yielded only roughly 80 to 1,300 TCR reads, IR-seq about 4 to 10.27 million. Study-wide results and caveats: Compared with RNA-seq, IR-seq gave much higher clonotype depth and reliability.

The clonotype originates from a donor at least 40 years old with multiple myeloma. This chain joins TRBV7-9 and TRBJ2-5, with 7 bases matching TRBD1. Sequences were obtained from a population of CD138-negative cells sorted from bone marrow. The CDR3 protein is CASSFSGQRRETQYF. In DNA form, the CDR3 reads TGTGCCAGCAGCTTCTCGGGACAGAGGAGGGAGACCCAGTACTTC.